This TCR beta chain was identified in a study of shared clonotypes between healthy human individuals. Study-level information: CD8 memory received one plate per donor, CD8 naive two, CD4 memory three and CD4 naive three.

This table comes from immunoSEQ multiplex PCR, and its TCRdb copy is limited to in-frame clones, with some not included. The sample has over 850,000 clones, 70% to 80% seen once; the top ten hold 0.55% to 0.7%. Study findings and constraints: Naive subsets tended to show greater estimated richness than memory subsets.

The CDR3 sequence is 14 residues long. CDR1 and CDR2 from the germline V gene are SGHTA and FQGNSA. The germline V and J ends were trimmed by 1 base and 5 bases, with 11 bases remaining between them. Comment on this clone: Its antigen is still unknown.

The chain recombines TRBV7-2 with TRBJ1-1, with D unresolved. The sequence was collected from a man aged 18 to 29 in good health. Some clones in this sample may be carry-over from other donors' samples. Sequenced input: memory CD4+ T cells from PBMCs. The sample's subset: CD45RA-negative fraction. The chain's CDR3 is CASSLGPSLTEAFF. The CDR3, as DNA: TGTGCCAGCAGCTTAGGGCCCTCACTTACTGAAGCTTTCTTT. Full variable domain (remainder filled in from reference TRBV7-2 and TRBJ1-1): GAGVSQSPSNKVTEKGKDVELRCDPISGHTALYWYRQSLGQGLEFLIYFQGNSAPDKSGLPSDRFSAERTGGSVSTLTIQRTQQEDSAVYLCASSLGPSLTEAFFGQGTRLTVV.